The following is a TCR beta chain sequence with its context. V dropped 4 bases and J dropped 2; count of bases not matched to a gene: 4. The germline gives CDR1 SGHDT, CDR2 YYEEEE. CDR3 length: 16 amino acids. This sample stems from a study of control samples from healthy donors and cancer patients. The repertoire was sequenced with immunoSEQ multiplex PCR; TCRdb's copy has only in-frame clones and lacks some. The table has about 100,000 clones, 85% seen once; the top ten hold approximately 20%. The source material was blood. The receptor was derived from a man between 25 and 39 years old in good health. This sequence joins TRBV5-6 and TRBJ2-3; 13 bases map to TRBD2. CDR3 in amino acids: CASSEGLAGNTDTQYF. CDR3 in DNA: TGTGCCAGCAGCGAGGGACTAGCGGGGAACACAGATACGCAGTATTTT.